The 29 T cell receptor beta chains below all came from one sample that was sequenced in a study of T cell responses to AZD1222 COVID-19 vaccine. Sequencing was performed with immunoSEQ multiplex PCR; in TCRdb, only in-frame clones are kept and a portion is missing. Among some 150,000 clones listed, around 90% were seen once. Material: peripheral blood, obtained 28 days after the second dose of the MenACWY control vaccine. All receptors come from an adult who received the MenACWY meningococcal vaccine as a control.

With respect to this clone: The CDR3 ends on some other residue instead of the conserved phenylalanine or tryptophan, so this is likely a read error. The DNA is omitted, as the CDR3 cannot be located on it reliably, and the CDR3 follows TCRdb's listing. The chain combines TRBV6-2 or TRBV6-3 with TRBJ1-2. Germline CDR1 and CDR2: MNHEY and SVGEGT. The CDR3 is 12 residues long, ends included. This CDR3 is CASSSRGSTGEV.

V is TRBV28 and J is TRBJ2-7; D is ambiguous. CDR1 is MDHEN and CDR2 is SYDVKM in the germline V gene. The germline V and J ends were trimmed by 1 base and 5 bases, with 12 bases remaining between them. The CDR3 has 14 amino acids. The CDR3 nucleotides read TGTGCCAGCAGTTTATTACAGTTATGGGACGAGCAGTACTTC. Translating gives CASSLLQLWDEQYF.

V gene TRBV18 combines with J gene TRBJ2-2, with D possibly being TRBD1 (6 bases). This CDR3 is 15 amino acids long. V was pared by 1 base and J by 0 bases, with 6 bases between. Germline V CDR1 and CDR2: KGHSH, LQKENI. The CDR3 DNA reads TGTGCCAGCTCACCACGGACAGCGAACACCGGGGAGCTGTTTTTT. It encodes CASSPRTANTGELFF.

CDR3 region: CASSWASSYNSPLHF. For the CDR3, the DNA is TGTGCCAGCAGTTGGGCGAGCTCCTATAATTCACCCCTCCACTTT. The chain uses TRBV27 and TRBJ1-6; D not resolved. Germline values: CDR1 MNHEY, CDR2 SMNVEV (reference sequence). Trimming removed 4 bases from V and 0 bases from J, with 7 bases in between. The CDR3 extends over 15 amino acids.

V is TRBV19 and J is TRBJ2-2, with unresolved D. V was pared by 6 bases and J by 1 base, with 0 bases between. The germline V gene encodes CDR1 LNHDA and CDR2 SQIVND (reference sequence). The CDR3 runs to 11 residues. CDR3 sequence reads: CASRNTGELFF. The CDR3 bases are TGTGCCAGTAGGAACACCGGGGAGCTGTTTTTT.

The chain employs TRBV5-4 and TRBJ1-2; TRBD1 aligns across 8 bases. CDR1 and CDR2 from the germline V gene are SGHNT and YYREEE (reference sequence). CDR3 length: 17 amino acids. V dropped 0 bases and J dropped 8; count of bases not matched to a gene: 15. Written as DNA, the CDR3 is TGTGCCAGCAGCTTGGATCTCACAGGGGGTCCCTTGTCAGGCTACACCTTC. Protein product: CASSLDLTGGPLSGYTF. The full variable domain, completed using reference TRBV5-4 and TRBJ1-2, is ETGVTQSPTHLIKTRGQQVTLRCSSQSGHNTVSWYQQALGQGPQFIFQYYREEENGRGNFPPRFSGLQFPNYSSELNVNALELDDSALYLCASSLDLTGGPLSGYTFGSGTRLTVV.

This chain uses TRBV27 with TRBJ2-1; unclear D gene. The germline V gene encodes CDR1 MNHEY and CDR2 SMNVEV (reference sequence). The CDR3 is 18 amino acids. Trimming removed 4 bases from V and 0 bases from J, with 19 bases in between. This chain's CDR3 is CASSSPRRDGGSYNEQFF. In DNA, the CDR3 is TGTGCCAGCAGTTCCCCCCGTCGAGACGGTGGCTCCTACAATGAGCAGTTCTTC.

The V gene is TRBV24-1, the J gene TRBJ2-5; D may correspond to TRBD1 or TRBD2 (5 bases each). The CDR3 runs to 16 residues. Trimming removed 4 bases from V and 5 bases from J, with 19 bases in between. CDR1 is KGHDR and CDR2 is SFDVKD in the germline V gene. Here the CDR3 DNA reads TGTGCCACCAGTGACCCCAGGGAGCCTGGGGTCGAGACCCAGTACTTC. It encodes CATSDPREPGVETQYF.

J is TRBJ1-3 and V is TRBV18; TRBD1 matches at 9 bases. V gave up 0 bases and J gave up 0 bases; unmatched junction bases: 3. The length of the CDR3 is 17 residues. Germline V gene data show CDR1 as KGHSH and CDR2 as LQKENI. The DNA for the CDR3 is TGTGCCAGCTCACCACCGACAGGGGGATACTCTGGAAACACCATATATTTT. It specifies CASSPPTGGYSGNTIYF.

The V and J genes are TRBV5-5 and TRBJ2-7; TRBD1 aligns across 7 bases. Germline CDR1 is SGHKS and CDR2 is YYEKEE (reference sequence). With 2 bases clipped from V and 0 bases from J, the junction kept 5 bases outside the gene matches. The CDR3 loop spans 15 amino acids. CDR3 in DNA: TGTGCCAGCAGCTTAGGGGGCTCTGGCTCCTACGAGCAGTACTTC. This translates into CASSLGGSGSYEQYF.

V gene TRBV5-6 combines with J gene TRBJ2-5; the D gene is possibly TRBD1 (5 bases). Germline values: CDR1 SGHDT, CDR2 YYEEEE. V was shortened by 0 bases and J by 5 bases, with 11 bases between the two germline ends. This CDR3 is 14 amino acids long. The CDR3 DNA is TGTGCCAGCAGCTTGGGGGGCGCAAGGGAGACCCAGTACTTC. Translated: CASSLGGARETQYF.

The chain employs TRBV29-1 and TRBJ2-3; no clear D gene. Germline-derived CDR1 and CDR2 are SQVTM and ANQGSEA. V shed 7 bases and J shed 3 bases, with 5 bases lying between them. The CDR3 length is 10 residues. This chain's CDR3 is CSARTDTQYF. CDR3 sequence (DNA): TGCAGCGCTCGAACAGATACGCAGTATTTT.

The rearrangement links TRBV27 to TRBJ2-3; TRBD2 might be the D (5 bases). CDR1 is MNHEY, CDR2 SMNVEV, per germline (reference sequence). The CDR3 extends over 16 amino acids. The ends were cut back, 2 bases at V and 0 bases at J, with 12 bases in the middle. The CDR3 coding sequence is TGTGCCAGCAGTTTAAGAGGGATCAATAGCACAGATACGCAGTATTTT. It is translated as CASSLRGINSTDTQYF.

The chain links TRBV7-2 to TRBJ2-1; D possibly corresponds to TRBD2 (7 bases). Per germline, CDR1 SGHTA and CDR2 FQGNSA. CDR3 size: 17 residues. V lost 4 bases and J lost 1, with 17 bases in between. As DNA, the CDR3 is TGTGCCAGCAGCTCCCCACGGGGGGCTATATCCTACAATGAGCAGTTCTTC. Its protein is CASSSPRGAISYNEQFF.

This clone was observed once. The chain joins TRBV4-1 to TRBJ1-3; D is unresolved. From germline, CDR1 is MGHRA and CDR2 YSYEKL. V was trimmed by 4 bases and J by 2 bases, leaving 18 bases between them. The CDR3 runs to 17 residues. The CDR3 spells CASSRGPPTQPGNTIYF. Here the CDR3 DNA reads TGCGCCAGCAGCCGTGGTCCCCCGACCCAGCCTGGAAACACCATATATTTT.

This rearrangement joins TRBV7-9 to TRBJ1-5; D unclear. V was trimmed by 4 bases and J by 2 bases, leaving 15 bases between them. Germline V CDR1 and CDR2: SEHNR, FQNEAQ (reference sequence). There are 16 residues in the CDR3. DNA for the CDR3: TGTGCCAGCAGCTACGGGTCGTCCGGGGGCAATCAGCCCCAGCATTTT. It is translated as CASSYGSSGGNQPQHF.

The gene calls are TRBV10-3 and TRBJ1-1, with a weak D call TRBD1 (5 bases). From germline, CDR1 is ENHRY and CDR2 SYGVKD. Deletions cut 0 bases from V and 10 bases from J, with 9 bases between. This CDR3 comprises 12 residues. CDR3 in DNA: TGTGCCATCAGTGAGTCTGGAGGGGTAGCTTTCTTT. Amino acid sequence: CAISESGGVAFF.

The chain has TRBV9 and TRBJ2-5; D may be TRBD2 (6 bases). The V and J ends lost 0 bases and 4 bases respectively, with 13 bases between them. CDR1 SGDLS and CDR2 YYNGEE come from the germline V gene. The CDR3 is made up of 15 amino acids. The CDR3 region has the DNA TGTGCCAGCAGCGTAGAGGAGGGGAGGAGAGAGACCCAGTACTTC. This gives the protein CASSVEEGRRETQYF.

The chain links TRBV11-3 to TRBJ2-7; D may be TRBD2 (6 bases). The V gene's germline CDR1 is SGHNT and CDR2 YENEEA. CDR3 length: 15 amino acids. Trimming stripped 6 bases from V and 2 bases from J, with 17 bases between. The CDR3 here is CASSFRSGATYEQYF. The CDR3 DNA reads TGTGCCAGCAGTTTTAGGTCGGGAGCTACCTACGAGCAGTACTTC.

The chain joins TRBV4-3 to TRBJ1-1; 7 bases match TRBD1. V lost 1 base to trimming and J lost 0 bases; unmatched junction nucleotides: 5. The V gene's germline CDR1 is LGHNA and CDR2 YSLEER. This CDR3 region has 16 residues. DNA for the CDR3: TGCGCCAGCAGCCAAGCGGACAGGCACATGAACACTGAAGCTTTCTTT. Translated, it gives CASSQADRHMNTEAFF.

The sample holds one count of this clone. The chain joins TRBV25-1 to TRBJ1-2, with TRBD1 matching over 7 bases. Unmatched junction bases numbered 5, after V lost 3 bases and J lost 1 base. Germline V gene data show CDR1 as MGHDK and CDR2 as SYGVNS. The CDR3 has 15 amino acids. The CDR3 DNA reads as TGTGCCAGCAGTGAGGGGCAGGGGGTTAACTATGGCTACACCTTC. Protein sequence: CASSEGQGVNYGYTF.

The chain has TRBV27 and TRBJ1-5, with D maybe TRBD1 (5 bases). The germline V gene has CDR1 MNHEY and CDR2 SMNVEV (reference sequence). V lost 1 base and J 5 bases, leaving 9 bases between the germline ends. There are 14 residues in the CDR3. Here the CDR3 reads CASSLLGGDQPQHF. The CDR3 DNA is TGTGCCAGCAGTTTATTGGGGGGGGATCAGCCCCAGCATTTT.

The chain is built from TRBV6-5 and TRBJ1-6; 10 positions agree with TRBD1. The CDR3 has 14 amino acids. Germline-derived CDR1 and CDR2 are MNHEY and SVGAGI. V lost 6 bases to trimming and J lost 8 bases; unmatched junction nucleotides: 4. CDR3 amino acids: CASSRTGGDSPLHF. CDR3 bases: TGTGCCAGCAGCCGGACAGGGGGGGATTCACCCCTCCACTTT.

V is TRBV3-1 (or the pseudogene TRBV3-2) and J is TRBJ2-5, with TRBD1 matching 7 bases. This CDR3 is 15 amino acids long. Trimming at V came to 0 bases and at J to 4 bases, leaving 5 bases not matched to a gene. Germline V gives CDR1 LGHDT, CDR2 YNNKEL (reference sequence). CDR3: CASSQDDRARETQYF. CDR3 sequence (DNA): TGTGCCAGCAGCCAAGACGACAGGGCACGAGAGACCCAGTACTTC.

This chain uses TRBV6-5 with TRBJ1-2; D perhaps matches TRBD1 (5 bases). With 0 bases removed from V and 5 bases from J, the gap between germline ends came to 10 bases. Germline lookup yields CDR1 MNHEY and CDR2 SVGAGI. The CDR3 totals 14 residues. DNA of the CDR3: TGTGCCAGCAGTTACTCGGCGGGGGAGTATGGCTACACCTTC. Amino acids: CASSYSAGEYGYTF.

The rearrangement uses TRBV20-1 and TRBJ2-7; D is perhaps TRBD2 (6 bases). The CDR3 spans 11 residues. Trimming removed 7 bases from V and 2 bases from J, with 9 bases in between. Germline CDR1 reads DFQATT; CDR2 reads SNEGSKA (reference sequence). The CDR3 DNA reads TGCAGTGTGGCGGGACCCTACGAGCAGTACTTC. Its translation is CSVAGPYEQYF.

This clone has a single count. The V call is TRBV4-2, the J call TRBJ1-4; TRBD1 matches at 7 bases. Per germline, CDR1 LGHNA and CDR2 YNFKEQ. The ends lost 3 bases at V and 7 bases at J; junction bases unmatched: 11. This CDR3 spans 16 amino acids. CDR3 coding DNA: TGTGCCAGCAGCCAGGATAGCCCCGACAGGGCTGAAAAACTGTTTTTT. This translates into CASSQDSPDRAEKLFF.

V is TRBV5-4 and J is TRBJ1-4; D is unclear. CDR3 length: 14 amino acids. Trimming removed 3 bases from V and 0 bases from J, with 6 bases in between. Germline values: CDR1 SGHNT, CDR2 YYREEE (reference sequence). Here the CDR3 reads CASSSLATNEKLFF. The CDR3 DNA reads TGTGCCAGCAGCTCCCTTGCAACTAATGAAAAACTGTTTTTT.

The CDR3 region is CASTFSRGVSYEQYF. The CDR3 region has the DNA TGTGCCAGCACGTTCAGTAGGGGGGTCTCCTACGAGCAGTACTTC. V and J are TRBV6-6 and TRBJ2-7; possibly TRBD1 or TRBD2 for D (6 bases each). V dropped 7 bases and J dropped 0 bases, with 16 bases sitting between them. The CDR3 is 15 amino acids. Germline V gene data show CDR1 as MNHNY and CDR2 as SVGAGI (reference sequence).